This T cell receptor beta chain was identified in a study of cytomegalovirus exposure and HLA in healthy donors. Regarding the study as a whole: Analysis was carried out at a later point, and it linked a missense DCLRE1C variant to TCR beta V- and J-gene trimming. According to an earlier analysis, most TCR beta V segments yielded productive rearrangements about 87% or about 30% of the time.

The CDR3 sequence is 12 residues long. Germline CDR1 is GTSNPN and CDR2 is SVGIG (reference sequence). Germline trimming cut 5 bases from V and 2 bases from J; bases unmatched to any gene: 1. Worth noting for this clone: Its specificity is not known.

60 Vbeta and 13 Jbeta primers were used in PCR. Assay used: immunoSEQ multiplex PCR; TCRdb lists only in-frame clones, some missing. The data contain approximately 110,000 clones, around 73% of them seen just once; the ten biggest clones take up about 4.4%. The sequencing input was PBMCs. This chain connects TRBV30 to TRBJ2-7; 9 bases align to TRBD2. The sequence was collected from a man in his 60s in good health and CMV-seropositive. Here the CDR3 reads CAWAGGPYEQYF. For the CDR3, the DNA is TGTGCCTGGGCGGGAGGGCCCTACGAGCAGTACTTC.